The 25 T cell receptor beta chains in this list originate from one sample, sequenced in a study of CD8+CD57+ T cells in acquired aplastic anemia. The sequenced patients had an expansion of CD8+CD57+ cells seen by flow cytometry. TCR beta VDJ and CDR3 profiles were obtained from a genomic DNA template. From the reads, TCRdb called clonotypes with MiXCR, one entry per CDR3 protein. The sample holds roughly 180,000 distinct CDR3 sequences, 45% to 60% seen once. The sequenced sample was sorted CD4+, CD8+, or CD8+CD57+ T cells (not recorded which) from PBMCs. These TCRs come from a human donor with aplastic anemia.

The rearrangement links TRBV20-1 to TRBJ1-4; no reliable D call. The CDR3 is 14 amino acids. The germline V gene has CDR1 DFQATT and CDR2 SNEGSKA (reference sequence). Trimming took off 3 bases at V and 5 bases at J, with 13 bases between the two ends. CDR3 protein: CSARLAGGNEKLFF. DNA for the CDR3: TGCAGTGCTAGGTTGGCCGGAGGGAATGAAAAACTGTTTTTT.

CDR3 coding DNA: TGTGCCGGTCGTCCGGGCGGATCCTACGAGCAGTACTTC. Translation gives CAGRPGGSYEQYF. The chain couples TRBV6-1 to TRBJ2-7; D call uncertain. Germline assignment: CDR1 MNHNS and CDR2 SASEGT. V lost 11 bases, J lost 1 base, and 15 bases lay in between. CDR3 length equals 13 residues.

This clonotype was recorded at least ten times. The chain carries TRBV20-1 and TRBJ2-2; the match to TRBD2 covers 12 bases. From germline, CDR1 is DFQATT and CDR2 SNEGSKA (reference sequence). V gave up 3 bases and J gave up 6 bases; unmatched junction bases: 14. The length of the CDR3 is 18 residues. As DNA, the CDR3 is TGCAGTGCTAGTAACCGTGGGCTAGCGGGGGGGCAATCCGGGGAGCTGTTTTTT. Protein: CSASNRGLAGGQSGELFF.

This clonotype was counted at least ten times. This sequence joins TRBV6-6 and TRBJ2-7; 8 nucleotides agree with TRBD2. Unmatched junction bases numbered 5, after V lost 0 bases and J lost 1 base. Germline V CDR1 and CDR2: MNHNY, SVGAGI (reference sequence). The CDR3 loop spans 16 amino acids. CDR3: CASSYSGVAGSYEQYF. The CDR3 DNA sequence: TGTGCCAGCAGTTACTCCGGGGTAGCGGGGTCCTACGAGCAGTACTTC.

The chain combines TRBV24-1 with TRBJ2-5, with D perhaps matching TRBD1 (5 bases). V was trimmed by 4 bases and J by 7 bases, leaving 15 bases between them. The CDR3 spans 14 residues. Germline-derived CDR1 and CDR2 are KGHDR and SFDVKD. The CDR3 bases are TGTGCCACCAGTGAGAACAGCCAAAGGGGGACCCAGTACTTC. This gives the protein CATSENSQRGTQYF.

There are many counts of this clonotype. The genes are TRBV10-2 and TRBJ2-7; weak D call: TRBD1 (6 bases). Trimming pared 5 bases from V and 2 bases from J, leaving 10 bases between. The CDR3 contains 13 residues. Germline V gives CDR1 WSHSY, CDR2 SAAADI. CDR3 bases: TGCGCCAGCAGTACAGGGTTGCCCTACGAGCAGTACTTC. Translation: CASSTGLPYEQYF.

V gene TRBV7-2 combines with J gene TRBJ2-5, with D perhaps matching TRBD1 (7 bases). The CDR3 loop spans 14 amino acids. Trimming cost V 3 bases and J 5 bases, with 13 bases left between them. Per germline, CDR1 SGHTA and CDR2 FQGNSA. CDR3 coding DNA: TGTGCCAGCAGCTTTCGGACAGGAGGGGAGACCCAGTACTTC. Protein: CASSFRTGGETQYF.

The table lists this clonotype with many counts. The rearrangement uses TRBV2 and TRBJ2-2; D not certain. The germline gives CDR1 SNHLY, CDR2 FYNNEI. V was cut by 3 bases and J by 5 bases, with 13 bases left in between. This CDR3 region has 15 residues. The CDR3 DNA is TGTGCCAGCAGTGATAAAGCAGGCTCTACCGGGGAGCTGTTTTTT. Protein product: CASSDKAGSTGELFF.

The chain recombines TRBV10-3 with TRBJ2-1; a weak D match, TRBD2 (6 bases). This CDR3 contains 15 residues. From germline, CDR1 is ENHRY and CDR2 SYGVKD. V lost 6 bases, J lost 1 base, and 13 bases lay in between. CDR3 in amino acids: CAIRAGTDSYNEQFF. The CDR3 DNA reads TGTGCCATCAGAGCCGGGACTGATTCCTACAATGAGCAGTTCTTC.

The chain employs TRBV7-2 and TRBJ2-7, with unresolved D. Per germline, CDR1 SGHTA and CDR2 FQGNSA. Trimming shortened V by 1 base and J by 8 bases, and 9 bases separated the two germline ends. There are 12 residues in the CDR3. CDR3 residues: CASSLVGDKQYF. The DNA for the CDR3 is TGTGCCAGCAGCTTAGTCGGCGATAAGCAGTACTTC.

This clonotype appeared many times. This sequence joins TRBV4-2 and TRBJ2-1; a weak D match, TRBD2 (5 bases). Germline values: CDR1 LGHNA, CDR2 YNFKEQ. The V end lost 1 base, the J end lost 4 bases, and 11 bases lay between the germline ends. The CDR3 runs 15 residues. DNA for the CDR3: TGTGCCAGCAGCCAAGTAAGAGGGCAATACAATGAGCAGTTCTTC. Amino acids: CASSQVRGQYNEQFF.

This clonotype came up many times. This CDR3 reads CASSRDRGYSPLHF. The CDR3 DNA follows: TGTGCCAGCAGCCGGGACAGGGGGTATTCACCCCTCCACTTT. V gene TRBV5-6 combines with J gene TRBJ1-6, with 11 positions matching TRBD1. Losses at the gene ends were 4 bases for V and 8 bases for J; bases not matched to a gene: 2. The CDR3 has 14 amino acids. Germline V lookup: CDR1 SGHDT, CDR2 YYEEEE.

This clonotype was picked up many times. The genes are TRBV5-4 and TRBJ2-7; the match to TRBD1 covers 9 bases. CDR1 SGHNT and CDR2 YYREEE come from the germline V gene (reference sequence). The CDR3 sequence is 15 residues long. V gave up 4 bases and J gave up 0 bases; unmatched junction bases: 5. DNA for the CDR3: TGTGCCAGCAGCGGTCCGGACAGGGGCTCCTACGAGCAGTACTTC. Translating it yields CASSGPDRGSYEQYF.

This clonotype came up a few times. V is TRBV5-1 and J is TRBJ2-7; TRBD1 matches 8 bases. There are 15 residues in the CDR3. The ends lost 0 bases at V and 3 bases at J; junction bases unmatched: 5. From germline, CDR1 is SGHRS and CDR2 YFSETQ. CDR3: CASSLDSGGRYEQYF. The CDR3 nucleotides are TGCGCCAGCAGCTTGGATTCAGGGGGCCGCTACGAGCAGTACTTC.

This clonotype turned up a few times. CDR3 nucleotide sequence: TGCAGTGCTAGAGATCTCGGGACAGGGGGCTACGAGCAGTACTTC. Translation: CSARDLGTGGYEQYF. The genes are TRBV20-1 and TRBJ2-7; TRBD1 aligns across 11 bases. The V gene end was trimmed by 0 bases and the J gene end by 3 bases; junction bases not matched to a gene: 4. Germline assignment: CDR1 DFQATT and CDR2 SNEGSKA (reference sequence). The length of the CDR3 is 15 residues.

This clonotype came up many times. J is TRBJ2-7 and V is TRBV7-6; TRBD2 agrees at 9 bases. Germline V CDR1 and CDR2: SGHVS, FNYEAQ. The CDR3 runs 14 residues. V gave up 8 bases and J gave up 0 bases; unmatched junction bases: 5. The chain's CDR3 is CASAAGGSSYEQYF. In DNA, the CDR3 is TGTGCCAGCGCGGCGGGGGGGAGCTCCTACGAGCAGTACTTC.

The chain joins TRBV24-1 to TRBJ2-3; D is possibly TRBD1 or TRBD2 (5 bases each). The V and J ends lost 6 bases and 1 base respectively, with 10 bases between them. The CDR3 consists of 14 residues. CDR1 is KGHDR, CDR2 SFDVKD, per germline. The CDR3 nucleotides are TGTGCCACCAGTAGAGGGACGGGCACAGATACGCAGTATTTT. Translating gives CATSRGTGTDTQYF.

This clonotype occurred many times. The chain uses TRBV10-3 and TRBJ1-3, with D possibly matching TRBD1 (5 bases). Trimming cost V 11 bases and J 0 bases, with 20 bases left between them. The CDR3 runs to 16 residues. Germline V gives CDR1 ENHRY, CDR2 SYGVKD. The CDR3 sequence: CAPSRDPLRSGNTIYF. CDR3 coding DNA: TGTGCCCCCTCCCGGGACCCTCTTCGCTCTGGAAACACCATATATTTT.

The sample holds a few counts of this clonotype. The V and J genes are TRBV28 and TRBJ1-4; no reliable D call. The CDR3 contains 12 residues. V gave up 6 bases and J gave up 8 bases, with 10 bases separating them. Germline values: CDR1 MDHEN, CDR2 SYDVKM. CDR3 DNA sequence: TGTGCCAGCAGACCAGCTGGGGAAAAACTGTTTTTT. Translation: CASRPAGEKLFF.

Only a few counts were recorded for this clonotype. V gene TRBV7-9 combines with J gene TRBJ1-6, with D unresolved. Trimming pared 3 bases from V and 0 bases from J, leaving 0 bases between. Per germline, CDR1 SEHNR and CDR2 FQNEAQ (reference sequence). The CDR3 spans 13 residues. CDR3 DNA: TGTGCCAGCAGCTTCTCCTATAATTCACCCCTCCACTTT. Amino acids: CASSFSYNSPLHF.

This clonotype was seen only a few times. The CDR3 reads CASSSGAAQETQYF. The CDR3 bases are TGTGCCAGCAGCTCGGGGGCGGCCCAAGAGACCCAGTACTTC. The chain links TRBV7-7 to TRBJ2-5; D may correspond to TRBD1 or TRBD2 (6 bases each). Germline loops: CDR1 SSHAT, CDR2 FNYEAQ (reference sequence). This CDR3 has 14 amino acids. Trimming removed 4 bases at V and 1 base at J, with 10 bases between.

This clonotype came up many times. The V gene is TRBV20-1, the J gene TRBJ1-5, with D perhaps matching TRBD1 (6 bases). The CDR3 length is 17 residues. Germline loops: CDR1 DFQATT, CDR2 SNEGSKA (reference sequence). V was clipped by 5 bases and J by 0 bases, with 20 bases between them. In DNA form, the CDR3 reads TGCAGTGCTCAGGCAGGGGAGTCCCCTTATAGCAATCAGCCCCAGCATTTT. Protein product: CSAQAGESPYSNQPQHF.

This chain links TRBV20-1 with TRBJ2-3, with D hard to call. V shed 5 bases and J shed 6 bases, with 12 bases lying between them. The germline gives CDR1 DFQATT, CDR2 SNEGSKA (reference sequence). This CDR3 is 12 amino acids long. For the CDR3, the DNA is TGCAGTGCTTTGAGAGGTGACGATACGCAGTATTTT. Translated: CSALRGDDTQYF.

This clonotype was observed at least ten times. The chain recombines TRBV9 with TRBJ1-4, with D perhaps TRBD1 (6 bases). Deletions cut 4 bases from V and 7 bases from J, with 20 bases between. The germline gives CDR1 SGDLS, CDR2 YYNGEE. This CDR3 spans 16 amino acids. The CDR3 spells CASSPRSQGSGEKLFF. Written as DNA, the CDR3 is TGTGCCAGCAGCCCTCGCTCACAGGGTTCGGGTGAAAAACTGTTTTTT.

V usage is TRBV4-2 and J usage is TRBJ1-2, with D hard to call. This CDR3 comprises 13 residues. Germline CDR1 reads LGHNA; CDR2 reads YNFKEQ. Between the trimmed V and J ends, which lost 4 bases and 8 bases, there was a span of 14 bases. The CDR3 region is CASSRVSDVGYTF. CDR3 DNA sequence: TGTGCCAGCAGCCGCGTGTCCGATGTCGGCTACACCTTC.